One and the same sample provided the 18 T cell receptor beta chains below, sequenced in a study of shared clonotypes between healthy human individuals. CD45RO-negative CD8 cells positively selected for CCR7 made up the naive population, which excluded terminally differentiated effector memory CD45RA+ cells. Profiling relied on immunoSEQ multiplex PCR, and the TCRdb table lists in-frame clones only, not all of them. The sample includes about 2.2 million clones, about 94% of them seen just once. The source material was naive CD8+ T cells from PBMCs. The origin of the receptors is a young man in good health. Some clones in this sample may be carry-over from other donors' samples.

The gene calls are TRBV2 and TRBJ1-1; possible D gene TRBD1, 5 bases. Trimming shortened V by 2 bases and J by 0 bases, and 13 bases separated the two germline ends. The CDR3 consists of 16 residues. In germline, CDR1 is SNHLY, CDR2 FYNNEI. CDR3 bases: TGTGCCAGCAGTGAACTACGGGGCGGCGTGAACACTGAAGCTTTCTTT. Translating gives CASSELRGGVNTEAFF. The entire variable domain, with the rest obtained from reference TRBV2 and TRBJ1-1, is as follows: EPEVTQTPSHQVTQMGQEVILRCVPISNHLYFYWYRQILGQKVEFLVSFYNNEISEKSEIFDDQFSVERPDGSNFTLKIRSTKLEDSAMYFCASSELRGGVNTEAFFGQGTRLTVV.

In DNA form, the CDR3 reads TGCAGCGTGAGACAGACTTACGAGCAGTACTTC. Residues: CSVRQTYEQYF. The rearrangement uses TRBV29-1 and TRBJ2-5, with a possible D match to TRBD1 (5 bases). The closer fit of TRBJ2-7 to the DNA end suggests the J call may be wrong. This CDR3 is built from 11 residues. The germline gives CDR1 SQVTM, CDR2 ANQGSEA.

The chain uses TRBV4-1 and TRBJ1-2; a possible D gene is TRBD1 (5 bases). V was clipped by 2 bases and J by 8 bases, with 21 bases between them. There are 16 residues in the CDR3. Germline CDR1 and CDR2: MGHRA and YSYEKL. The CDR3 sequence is CASSQLARGGMGGYTF. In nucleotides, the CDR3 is TGCGCCAGCAGCCAACTTGCCCGGGGCGGTATGGGAGGCTACACCTTC.

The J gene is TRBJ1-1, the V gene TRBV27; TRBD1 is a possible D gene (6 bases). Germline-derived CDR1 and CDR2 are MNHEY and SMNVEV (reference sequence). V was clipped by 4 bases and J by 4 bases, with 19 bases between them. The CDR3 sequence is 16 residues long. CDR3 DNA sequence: TGTGCCAGCAGTTCGAAAACAGGGTTGTCAGGCACTGAAGCTTTCTTT. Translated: CASSSKTGLSGTEAFF.

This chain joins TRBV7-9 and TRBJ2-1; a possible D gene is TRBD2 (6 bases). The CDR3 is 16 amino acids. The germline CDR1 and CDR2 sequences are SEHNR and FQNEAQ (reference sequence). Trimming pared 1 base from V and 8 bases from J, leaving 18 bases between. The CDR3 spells CASSLDYAGSWDEQFF. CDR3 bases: TGTGCCAGCAGCTTAGATTATGCCGGGAGCTGGGATGAGCAGTTCTTC.

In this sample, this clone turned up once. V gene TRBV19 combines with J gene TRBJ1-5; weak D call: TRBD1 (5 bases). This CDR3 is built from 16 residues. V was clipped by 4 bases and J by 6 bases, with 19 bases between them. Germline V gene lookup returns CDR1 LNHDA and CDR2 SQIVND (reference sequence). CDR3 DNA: TGTGCCAGTAGTACCTTCCTTGGGGGAGCCGGTCAGCCCCAGCATTTT. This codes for CASSTFLGGAGQPQHF.

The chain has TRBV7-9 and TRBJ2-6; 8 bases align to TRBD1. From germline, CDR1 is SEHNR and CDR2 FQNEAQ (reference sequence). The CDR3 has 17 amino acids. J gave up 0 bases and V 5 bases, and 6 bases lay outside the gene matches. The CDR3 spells CASSGGQASSGANVLTF. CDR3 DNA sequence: TGTGCCAGCAGCGGGGGACAGGCGAGCTCTGGGGCCAACGTCCTGACTTTC.

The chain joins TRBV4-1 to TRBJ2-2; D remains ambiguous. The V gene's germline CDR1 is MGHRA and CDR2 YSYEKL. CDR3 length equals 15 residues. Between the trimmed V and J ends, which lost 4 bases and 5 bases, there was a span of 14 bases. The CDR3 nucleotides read TGCGCCAGCAGCCCACTCACCGACCAGACCGGGGAGCTGTTTTTT. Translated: CASSPLTDQTGELFF.

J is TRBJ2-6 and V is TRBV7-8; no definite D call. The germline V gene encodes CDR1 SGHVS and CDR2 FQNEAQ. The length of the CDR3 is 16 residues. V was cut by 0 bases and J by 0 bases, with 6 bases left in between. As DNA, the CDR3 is TGTGCCAGCAGCTTAGCGGGCGGCTCTGGGGCCAACGTCCTGACTTTC. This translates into CASSLAGGSGANVLTF.

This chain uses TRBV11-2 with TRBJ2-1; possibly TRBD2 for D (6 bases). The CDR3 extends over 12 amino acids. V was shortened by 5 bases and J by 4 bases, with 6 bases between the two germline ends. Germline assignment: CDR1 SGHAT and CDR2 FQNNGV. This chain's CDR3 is CASSGGYNEQFF. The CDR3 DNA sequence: TGTGCCAGCAGCGGGGGGTACAATGAGCAGTTCTTC.

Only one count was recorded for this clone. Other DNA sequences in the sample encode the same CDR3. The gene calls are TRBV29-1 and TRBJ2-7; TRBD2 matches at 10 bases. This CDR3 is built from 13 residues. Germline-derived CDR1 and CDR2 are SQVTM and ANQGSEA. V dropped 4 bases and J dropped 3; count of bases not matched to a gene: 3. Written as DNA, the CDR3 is TGCAGCGTTGGGACTAGCGGAATCTACGAGCAGTACTTC. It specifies CSVGTSGIYEQYF.

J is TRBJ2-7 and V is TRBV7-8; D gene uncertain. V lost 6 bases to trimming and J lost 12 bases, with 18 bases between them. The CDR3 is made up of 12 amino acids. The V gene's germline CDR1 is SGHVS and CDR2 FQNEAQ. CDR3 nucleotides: TGTGCCAGCAGAACCCTAGACGCTTATGGGTACTTC. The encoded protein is CASRTLDAYGYF.

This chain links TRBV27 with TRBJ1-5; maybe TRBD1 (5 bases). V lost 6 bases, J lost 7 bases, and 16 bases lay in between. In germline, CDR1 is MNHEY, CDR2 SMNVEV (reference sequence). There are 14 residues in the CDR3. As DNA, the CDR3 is TGTGCCAGCAGCCGTTTATTGGGGACCCAGCCCCAGCATTTT. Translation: CASSRLLGTQPQHF.

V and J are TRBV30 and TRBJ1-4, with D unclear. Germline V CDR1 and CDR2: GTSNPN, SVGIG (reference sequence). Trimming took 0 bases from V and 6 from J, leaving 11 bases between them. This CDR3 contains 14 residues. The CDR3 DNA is TGTGCCTGGAGTGTAGGCGGCTTGCATGAAAAACTGTTTTTT. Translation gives CAWSVGGLHEKLFF.

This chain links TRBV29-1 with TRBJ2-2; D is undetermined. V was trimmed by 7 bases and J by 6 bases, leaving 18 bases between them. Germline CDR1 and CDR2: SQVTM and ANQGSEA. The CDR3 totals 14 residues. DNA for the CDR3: TGCAGCGCTGTCTTTCGCTTGACGGCCGGGGAGCTGTTTTTT. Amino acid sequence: CSAVFRLTAGELFF.

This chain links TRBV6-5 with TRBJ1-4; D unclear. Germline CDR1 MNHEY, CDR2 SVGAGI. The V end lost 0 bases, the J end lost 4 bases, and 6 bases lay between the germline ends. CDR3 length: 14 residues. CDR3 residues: CASSYSESNEKLFF. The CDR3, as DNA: TGTGCCAGCAGTTACTCGGAGAGTAATGAAAAACTGTTTTTT.

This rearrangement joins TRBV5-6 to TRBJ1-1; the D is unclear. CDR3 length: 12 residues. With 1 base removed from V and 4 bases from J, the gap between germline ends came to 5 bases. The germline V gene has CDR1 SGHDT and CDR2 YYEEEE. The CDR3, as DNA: TGTGCCAGCAGCTTGCAGAGCACTGAAGCTTTCTTT. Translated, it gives CASSLQSTEAFF.

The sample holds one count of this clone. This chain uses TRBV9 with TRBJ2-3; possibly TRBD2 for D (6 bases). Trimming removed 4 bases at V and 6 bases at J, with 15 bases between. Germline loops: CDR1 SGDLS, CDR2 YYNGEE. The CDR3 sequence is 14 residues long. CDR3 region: CASSPRGSPDTQYF. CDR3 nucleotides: TGTGCCAGCAGCCCTCGGGGGTCCCCGGATACGCAGTATTTT.